This TCR beta chain was profiled in a study of cytomegalovirus exposure and HLA in healthy donors. Study at large: The 100 to 150 validation repertoires matched the 500 to 750 first-cohort repertoires in platform, a later analysis reported.

V gave up 0 bases and J gave up 7 bases; unmatched junction bases: 10. Germline V gene lookup returns CDR1 SGHAT and CDR2 FQNNGV. The CDR3 length is 16 residues. Assay used: immunoSEQ multiplex PCR; TCRdb lists only in-frame clones, some missing. The profile shows more than 150,000 clones, 88% of them singletons. The rearrangement links TRBV11-2 to TRBJ1-2; TRBD1 aligns across 8 bases. The sequence came from a man between 18 and 29 years old in good health and CMV-seronegative. The sequencing sample was made of PBMCs. In nucleotides, the CDR3 is TGTGCCAGCAGCTTAGATATGTTTGACAGGGGTCGTGGCTACACCTTC. This gives the protein CASSLDMFDRGRGYTF.